The text below deals with one T cell receptor (beta chain). Germline values: CDR1 SQVTM, CDR2 ANQGSEA. This CDR3 spans 14 amino acids. Source study methods: Cell counts per sample came from amplifying reference gene primers. Assay: immunoSEQ multiplex PCR; the TCRdb copy retains only in-frame clones and omits some. That table gives V, J and clone size, and the DNA gave D and trimming. The sample yields 190,000 or so clones, roughly nine tenths seen once. The data were obtained in a study of blood T cell repertoires in COVID-19. Study information: Sources were T cells, B-cell-depleted T cells, or PBMCs; the material itself was cDNA or gDNA.

The sequenced sample was peripheral blood. This receptor was identified in a man in his forties with acute or convalescent COVID-19. This chain uses TRBV29-1 with TRBJ2-1; no definite D call. In nucleotides, the CDR3 is TGCAGTTTCCTCCGTCGGCCGGAGTACAATGAGCAGTTCTTC. Translation: CSFLRRPEYNEQFF.